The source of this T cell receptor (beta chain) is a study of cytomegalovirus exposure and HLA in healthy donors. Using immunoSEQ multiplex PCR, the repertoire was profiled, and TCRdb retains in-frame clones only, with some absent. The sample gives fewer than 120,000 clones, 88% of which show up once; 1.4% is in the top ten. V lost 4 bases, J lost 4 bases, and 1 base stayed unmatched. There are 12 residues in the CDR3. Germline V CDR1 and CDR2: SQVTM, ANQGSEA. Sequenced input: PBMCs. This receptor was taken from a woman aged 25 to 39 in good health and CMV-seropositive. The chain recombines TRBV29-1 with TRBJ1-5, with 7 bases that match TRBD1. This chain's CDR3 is CSVVQGNQPQHF. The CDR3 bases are TGCAGCGTTGTACAGGGGAATCAGCCCCAGCATTTT.